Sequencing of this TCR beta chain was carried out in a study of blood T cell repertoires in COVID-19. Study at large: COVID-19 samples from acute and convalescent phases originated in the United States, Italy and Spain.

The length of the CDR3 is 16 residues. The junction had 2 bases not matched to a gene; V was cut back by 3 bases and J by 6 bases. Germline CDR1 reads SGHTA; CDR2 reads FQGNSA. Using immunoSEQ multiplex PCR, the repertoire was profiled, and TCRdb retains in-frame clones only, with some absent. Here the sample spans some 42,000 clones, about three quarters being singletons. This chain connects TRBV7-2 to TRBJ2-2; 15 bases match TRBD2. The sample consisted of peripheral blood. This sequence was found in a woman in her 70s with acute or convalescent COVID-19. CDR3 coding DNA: TGTGCCAGCAGCTTTGGACTAGCGGGGGGGTCCGGGGAGCTGTTTTTT. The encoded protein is CASSFGLAGGSGELFF. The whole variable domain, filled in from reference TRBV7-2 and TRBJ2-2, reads GAGVSQSPSNKVTEKGKDVELRCDPISGHTALYWYRQSLGQGLEFLIYFQGNSAPDKSGLPSDRFSAERTGGSVSTLTIQRTQQEDSAVYLCASSFGLAGGSGELFFGEGSRLTVL.